Sequencing of this T cell receptor (beta chain) was carried out in a study of blood T cells in healthy people across ages. Regarding the study as a whole: Total diversity from one million sequenced T cells was likely underestimated.

It was with a sample-barcoded 5' primer and a J-beta primer mix that a second PCR of roughly 7 to 12 cycles was run. No fewer than 3 million CDR3-containing paired-end reads came from each sample. One entry per CDR3 protein results from TCRdb running MiXCR on the 5' RACE reads. The table has 1.8 million or so distinct CDR3 sequences, around 40% seen once. For this clonotype: Its specificity is not known.

The germline gives CDR1 SGHRS, CDR2 YFSETQ. The CDR3 runs 14 residues. Trimming shortened V by 1 base and J by 7 bases, and 13 bases separated the two germline ends. The people who gave samples were healthy Caucasians from Russia, aged about 6 to 100. V is TRBV5-1 and J is TRBJ2-3; D may correspond to TRBD1 or TRBD2 (5 bases each). The receptor was derived from a human donor in good health. Sequencing used blood. For the CDR3, the DNA is TGCGCCAGCAGCTTGTGGGACGGAAGAAATACGCAGTATTTT. It translates to CASSLWDGRNTQYF.